This T cell receptor (beta chain) was identified during a study of blood T cell repertoires in COVID-19. Generated by immunoSEQ multiplex PCR, the TCRdb table keeps only in-frame clones and is missing some. Found here are 200,000 to 250,000 clones, 82% of them singletons; the top ten hold approximately 4%. V gave up 3 bases and J gave up 3 bases, with 12 bases separating them. This CDR3 has 14 amino acids. The germline V gene has CDR1 KGHSH and CDR2 LQKENI. The material sequenced was peripheral blood. This TCR derives from a woman of 80 years or more with acute or convalescent COVID-19. The chain employs TRBV18 and TRBJ2-7, with D possibly TRBD1 on 6 matching bases. CDR3 in DNA: TGTGCCAGCTCACCCGATGGGGGCGGCTACGAGCAGTACTTC. This gives the protein CASSPDGGGYEQYF.